A selection of T cell receptor beta chains follows, all from one sample in a study of blood T cell repertoires in COVID-19. The data were produced by immunoSEQ multiplex PCR, yet TCRdb's version contains in-frame clones alone and is incomplete. This repertoire shows under 200,000 clones, roughly 90% found once; its top ten account for 9.5% to 12%. Sequencing was done on a sample of peripheral blood. The receptors derive from a woman in her fifties or sixties with COVID-19, enrolled during active disease. The CDR3 runs from the conserved cysteine through the conserved F or W. The D gene is left open where the match is weak. Some rows have no size entry. The others give once, few or many, or a class for an expanded clone.

D gene: .
J gene: TRBJ1-5
clone size: .
V gene: TRBV9
CDR3 DNA: TGTGCCAGCAGCGCTCAGGGTCCGGTTGAGCCCCAGCATTTT
CDR3 protein: CASSAQGPVEPQHF

D gene: .
J gene: TRBJ2-1
clone size: .
V gene: TRBV18
CDR3 DNA: TGTGCCAGCTCACCCCAGAGGCCCAGTCGGGATGAGCAGTTCTTC
CDR3 protein: CASSPQRPSRDEQFF

D gene: TRBD2
J gene: TRBJ2-1
clone size: .
V gene: TRBV27
CDR3 DNA: TGTGCCAGCAGAGCGACTAGCGGGCCCTACAATGAGCAGTTCTTC
CDR3 protein: CASRATSGPYNEQFF

D gene: .
J gene: TRBJ1-1
clone size: .
V gene: TRBV6-5
CDR3 DNA: TGTGCCAGCGGCAGGAACACTGAAGCTTTCTTT
CDR3 protein: CASGRNTEAFF

D gene: TRBD2
J gene: TRBJ2-1
clone size: .
V gene: TRBV6-5
CDR3 DNA: TGTGCCAGCTCCCTCTTGACTAGCCTCAATGAGCAGTTCTTC
CDR3 protein: CASSLLTSLNEQFF

D gene: TRBD1
J gene: TRBJ2-1
clone size: once
V gene: TRBV4-3
CDR3 DNA: TGCGCCAGCAGCCTGGGGACAGGGAGCTCCTACAATGAGCAGTTCTTC
CDR3 protein: CASSLGTGSSYNEQFF

D gene: TRBD2
J gene: TRBJ2-7
clone size: once
V gene: TRBV5-1
CDR3 DNA: TGCGCCACTAGGACTAGCGGAAGCTCCTACGAGCAGTACTTC
CDR3 protein: CATRTSGSSYEQYF

D gene: TRBD1
J gene: TRBJ1-2
clone size: .
V gene: TRBV5-1
CDR3 DNA: TGCGCCAGCAGCGGCCAAGGACAGGCCCCTTATGGCTACACCTTC
CDR3 protein: CASSGQGQAPYGYTF

D gene: TRBD1
J gene: TRBJ2-3
clone size: .
V gene: TRBV24-1
CDR3 DNA: TGTGCCACCACCCCTACAGGGGGAGAGGATACGCAGTATTTT
CDR3 protein: CATTPTGGEDTQYF

D gene: TRBD1
J gene: TRBJ1-5
clone size: .
V gene: TRBV5-1
CDR3 DNA: TGCGCCAGCAGCCCGGGGGACAGGGTCACGAATCAGCCCCAGCATTTT
CDR3 protein: CASSPGDRVTNQPQHF

D gene: TRBD1
J gene: TRBJ1-1
clone size: .
V gene: TRBV7-8
CDR3 DNA: TGTGCCAGCAGCCCCCGGACAGGGAACACTGAAGCTTTCTTT
CDR3 protein: CASSPRTGNTEAFF

D gene: .
J gene: TRBJ1-5
clone size: .
V gene: TRBV18
CDR3 DNA: TGTGCCAGCTCACTACCGGGGGCAAGAGTGCGTCAGCCCCAGCATTTT
CDR3 protein: CASSLPGARVRQPQHF

D gene: .
J gene: TRBJ1-2
clone size: .
V gene: TRBV3-1/TRBV3-2
CDR3 DNA: TGTGCCAGCAGCCAAGAATCGTGGTGGGAGGGTAACTATGGCTACACCTTC
CDR3 protein: CASSQESWWEGNYGYTF

D gene: .
J gene: TRBJ1-1
clone size: few
V gene: TRBV12-3/TRBV12-4
CDR3 DNA: TGTGCCAGCAGTACTCCGGGAAACACTGAAGCTTTCTTT
CDR3 protein: CASSTPGNTEAFF

D gene: .
J gene: TRBJ2-2
clone size: .
V gene: TRBV10-3
CDR3 DNA: TGTGCCATCAGTGGTAGGGGAGGAGGGGACACCGGGGAGCTGTTTTTT
CDR3 protein: CAISGRGGGDTGELFF

D gene: TRBD1
J gene: TRBJ2-5
clone size: .
V gene: TRBV5-1
CDR3 DNA: TGCGCCAGCAGCTTGGGACAGGGGGCGTACATGGAGACCCAGTACTTC
CDR3 protein: CASSLGQGAYMETQYF

D gene: .
J gene: TRBJ1-4
clone size: .
V gene: TRBV19
CDR3 DNA: TGTGCCAGTAGAGTATACCGCGGGTTTAATGAAAAACTGTTTTTT
CDR3 protein: CASRVYRGFNEKLFF

D gene: .
J gene: TRBJ2-7
clone size: .
V gene: TRBV12-5
CDR3 DNA: TGTGCTAGTGGTTTGGCCGGGACATTCTTGAGGTACGAGCAGTACTTC
CDR3 protein: CASGLAGTFLRYEQYF

D gene: TRBD1
J gene: TRBJ1-1
clone size: .
V gene: TRBV2
CDR3 DNA: TGTGCCAGCACTGCCCAGGGGGAAATGAACACTGAAGCTTTCTTT
CDR3 protein: CASTAQGEMNTEAFF

D gene: .
J gene: TRBJ2-7
clone size: .
V gene: TRBV28
CDR3 DNA: TGTGCCAGCAGTTCCCCCCAGGTTTTGTACGAGCAGTACTTC
CDR3 protein: CASSSPQVLYEQYF

D gene: TRBD2
J gene: TRBJ2-5
clone size: .
V gene: TRBV2
CDR3 DNA: TGTGCCAGCAGGGAGACTAGCGGGACTCAAGAGACCCAGTACTTC
CDR3 protein: CASRETSGTQETQYF

D gene: TRBD1
J gene: TRBJ2-5
clone size: .
V gene: TRBV9
CDR3 DNA: TGTGCCAGCAGCGTAGCTCAGGACAGGGATATGCTAGAGACCCAGTACTTC
CDR3 protein: CASSVAQDRDMLETQYF

D gene: TRBD2
J gene: TRBJ2-3
clone size: few
V gene: TRBV29-1
CDR3 DNA: TGCAGCGCACTCGGACTAGCGGGCACAGATACGCAGTATTTT
CDR3 protein: CSALGLAGTDTQYF

D gene: .
J gene: TRBJ1-5
clone size: few
V gene: TRBV28
CDR3 DNA: TGTGCCAGCAGTTCCTCCTGGACAGACTTGCGTCAGCCCCAGCATTTT
CDR3 protein: CASSSSWTDLRQPQHF

D gene: TRBD1
J gene: TRBJ1-1
clone size: .
V gene: TRBV7-9
CDR3 DNA: TGTGCCACCACAGGGGCCATGAACACTGAAGCTTTCTTT
CDR3 protein: CATTGAMNTEAFF

D gene: .
J gene: TRBJ2-3
clone size: once
V gene: TRBV19
CDR3 DNA: TGTGCCAGTAGTGACCGGACAGCATTACGCACAGATACGCAGTATTTT
CDR3 protein: CASSDRTALRTDTQYF

D gene: .
J gene: TRBJ2-6
clone size: once
V gene: TRBV7-2
CDR3 DNA: TGTGCCAGCAGCCCCCGATCGGGGGTGGGCTTCTCTGGGGCCAACGTCCTGACTTTC
CDR3 protein: CASSPRSGVGFSGANVLTF

D gene: TRBD1
J gene: TRBJ1-2
clone size: .
V gene: TRBV7-6
CDR3 DNA: TGTGCCAGCGGATCCGGGACAGGGGTTCCTGGCTACACCTTC
CDR3 protein: CASGSGTGVPGYTF

D gene: .
J gene: TRBJ2-2
clone size: .
V gene: TRBV10-3
CDR3 DNA: TGTGCCATACGAGGCGCCGGGGAGCTGTTTTTT
CDR3 protein: CAIRGAGELFF

D gene: TRBD2
J gene: TRBJ2-2
clone size: .
V gene: TRBV9
CDR3 DNA: TGTGCCAGCAGCGTAGGGACTAGCGGGAGATTTACCGGGGAGCTGTTTTTT
CDR3 protein: CASSVGTSGRFTGELFF

D gene: .
J gene: TRBJ1-5
clone size: .
V gene: TRBV2
CDR3 DNA: TGTGCCAGCGGGACTTTTCTCAATCAGCCCCAGCATTTT
CDR3 protein: CASGTFLNQPQHF

D gene: .
J gene: TRBJ2-2
clone size: .
V gene: TRBV28
CDR3 DNA: TGTGCCAGCAGTTCATCCACTCGGGTCGGGGAGCTGTTTTTT
CDR3 protein: CASSSSTRVGELFF

D gene: TRBD1
J gene: TRBJ2-7
clone size: once
V gene: TRBV4-3
CDR3 DNA: TGCGCCAGCAGCCGGGACAGGGGACGAAACCCCTCCTACGAGCAGTACTTC
CDR3 protein: CASSRDRGRNPSYEQYF

D gene: TRBD1
J gene: TRBJ1-5
clone size: .
V gene: TRBV28
CDR3 DNA: TGTGCCAGCAGGGGACAGGGGGCTCATCAGCCCCAGCATTTT
CDR3 protein: CASRGQGAHQPQHF

D gene: .
J gene: TRBJ2-7
clone size: .
V gene: TRBV5-6
CDR3 DNA: TGTGCCAGCAGCTTGAGAGGCAACGCCTACGAGCAGTACTTC
CDR3 protein: CASSLRGNAYEQYF

D gene: .
J gene: TRBJ2-1
clone size: .
V gene: TRBV7-3
CDR3 DNA: TGTGCCAGCAGCTTAACTAGCTTTTCCTACAATGAGCAGTTCTTC
CDR3 protein: CASSLTSFSYNEQFF

D gene: .
J gene: TRBJ2-1
clone size: once
V gene: TRBV7-9
CDR3 DNA: TGTGCCAGCAGCTTAACCAGGGCTAACAATGAGCAGTTCTTC
CDR3 protein: CASSLTRANNEQFF

D gene: TRBD1
J gene: TRBJ1-3
clone size: .
V gene: TRBV19
CDR3 DNA: TGTGCCAGTAGGCCCTCGGGACAGGGAAGAAACACCATATATTTT
CDR3 protein: CASRPSGQGRNTIYF

D gene: .
J gene: TRBJ2-7
clone size: .
V gene: TRBV5-1
CDR3 DNA: TGCGCCAGCAGCTCCCTCTTACAGGGATCCAACGAGCAGTACTTC
CDR3 protein: CASSSLLQGSNEQYF

D gene: .
J gene: TRBJ2-5
clone size: .
V gene: TRBV24-1
CDR3 DNA: TGTGCCACCAGTGACACTATGACCCAGTACTTC
CDR3 protein: CATSDTMTQYF

D gene: .
J gene: TRBJ1-6
clone size: .
V gene: TRBV11-3
CDR3 DNA: TGTGCCAGCAGCTTACAGGGTCGGTCACCCCTCCACTTT
CDR3 protein: CASSLQGRSPLHF

D gene: .
J gene: TRBJ2-7
clone size: once
V gene: TRBV19
CDR3 DNA: TGTGCCAGTAGTGCAGGCTCCTACGAGCAGTACTTC
CDR3 protein: CASSAGSYEQYF

D gene: .
J gene: TRBJ1-4
clone size: .
V gene: TRBV6-4
CDR3 DNA: TGTGCCAGCAGTGACTCGAGCGGACCAAATGAAAAACTGTTTTTT
CDR3 protein: CASSDSSGPNEKLFF

D gene: TRBD2
J gene: TRBJ2-7
clone size: few
V gene: TRBV29-1
CDR3 DNA: TGCAGCGTTGCAAAACCGGGACTAGCATTTGCACGCTACGAGCAGTACTTC
CDR3 protein: CSVAKPGLAFARYEQYF

D gene: .
J gene: TRBJ2-1
clone size: once
V gene: TRBV9
CDR3 DNA: TGTGCCAGCAGCGTAGTGGGGGGCTCCTACAATGAGCAGTTCTTC
CDR3 protein: CASSVVGGSYNEQFF

D gene: TRBD1
J gene: TRBJ1-2
clone size: .
V gene: TRBV2
CDR3 DNA: TGTGCCAGCAGGGAGGGACAGGGGGCTGGCTATGGCTACACCTTC
CDR3 protein: CASREGQGAGYGYTF

D gene: TRBD1
J gene: TRBJ1-2
clone size: .
V gene: TRBV28
CDR3 DNA: TGTGCCAGCAGTTTTCGGGACAGGGAATTCTATGGCTACACCTTC
CDR3 protein: CASSFRDREFYGYTF

D gene: .
J gene: TRBJ1-5
clone size: .
V gene: TRBV5-1
CDR3 DNA: TGCGCCAGCAGCCCCGTAGGAGGGGCGCCCTTTCAGCCCCAGCATTTT
CDR3 protein: CASSPVGGAPFQPQHF

D gene: TRBD2
J gene: TRBJ2-7
clone size: .
V gene: TRBV28
CDR3 DNA: TGTGCCAGCAGTCCGAGACTAGCGGGATCCTACGAGCAGTACTTC
CDR3 protein: CASSPRLAGSYEQYF